In its sample, the clone carrying this T cell receptor beta chain was seen a few times. Its antigen is not identified. The sample comes from a study of identical twins. V was shortened by 5 bases and J by 0 bases, with 15 bases between the two germline ends. This CDR3 is built from 16 residues. TCRdb ran MiXCR on the 5' RACE reads and lists one entry per CDR3 protein. Of roughly 630,000 distinct CDR3 sequences in the sample, about 7% were seen once. Study-wide results and caveats: Out-of-frame beta sequences exhibited a weaker degree of excess twin sharing. Models predicted too little out-of-frame TCR alpha sharing in monozygotic twins. Insertions were reduced in abundant cord blood beta clonotypes but not in memory repertoires.

The same specimen was also included in a second study, on yellow fever vaccine responses in identical twins.

The source material was PBMCs. The clonotype was recovered from a woman aged 18-29 years in good health. The gene calls are TRBV12-3 or TRBV12-4 and TRBJ2-3, with D unresolved. The CDR3 sequence is CASSLTTRISTDTQYF. The CDR3 coding sequence is TGTGCCAGCAGTCTCACGACCAGGATCAGCACAGATACGCAGTATTTT.